These T cell receptor beta chains were read from a single sample in a study of T cell responses to AZD1222 COVID-19 vaccine. The assay was immunoSEQ multiplex PCR, and TCRdb's table has in-frame clones only and misses some. The sample lists 120,000 or so clones; 80% to 95% were seen once. The source material was peripheral blood, sampled on day 0 of AZD1222 vaccination. These receptors all come from an adult in good health. Each CDR3 is given with its conserved first and last residue. D genes are given only for firm matches. Clone sizes are given selectively: once, few, many, or a class where the clone is expanded.

D: NA; J: TRBJ1-1; V: TRBV12-5; size: NA; CDR3: CASGLVRGAEAFF; DNA: TGTGCTAGTGGTTTGGTACGGGGAGCTGAAGCTTTCTTT
D: NA; J: TRBJ2-1; V: TRBV21-1; size: NA; CDR3: CASSKCAGGLNNEQFF; DNA: TGTGCCAGCAGCAAATGTGCGGGAGGGTTAAACAATGAGCAGTTCTTC
D: NA; J: TRBJ2-3; V: TRBV30; size: NA; CDR3: CAWSVTDTQYF; DNA: TGTGCCTGGAGTGTGACCGATACGCAGTATTTT
D: NA; J: TRBJ2-7; V: TRBV6-1; size: NA; CDR3: CASSESSRYEQYF; DNA: TGTGCCAGCAGTGAGTCTTCTCGGTACGAGCAGTACTTC
D: NA; J: TRBJ2-4; V: TRBV12-3/TRBV12-4; size: NA; CDR3: CASSFGEDIQYF; DNA: TGTGCCAGCAGTTTTGGGGAGGACATTCAGTACTTC
D: NA; J: TRBJ1-3; V: TRBV30; size: NA; CDR3: CAWSTFWQHSGNTIYF; DNA: TGTGCCTGGAGTACTTTCTGGCAGCACTCTGGAAACACCATATATTTT
D: NA; J: TRBJ2-2; V: TRBV1; size: NA; CDR3: CTSSLGGLAGVGRTGELFF; DNA: TGCACCAGCAGCCTTGGAGGTCTAGCGGGAGTAGGTCGGACCGGGGAGCTGTTTTTT
D: NA; J: TRBJ1-2; V: TRBV6-6; size: NA; CDR3: CASSPLSGYTF; DNA: TGTGCCAGCAGCCCCCTCTCTGGCTACACCTTC
D: TRBD2; J: TRBJ2-1; V: TRBV5-1; size: NA; CDR3: CASSNPSGSSYNEQFF; DNA: TGCGCCAGCAGCAACCCTAGCGGCAGCTCCTACAATGAGCAGTTCTTC
D: NA; J: TRBJ2-7; V: TRBV11-2; size: NA; CDR3: CASSLEIGETYEQYF; DNA: TGTGCCAGCAGCTTAGAGATAGGGGAGACCTACGAGCAGTACTTC
D: NA; J: TRBJ2-1; V: TRBV19; size: NA; CDR3: CASSISGYNEQFF; DNA: TGTGCCAGTAGTATCAGTGGGTACAATGAGCAGTTCTTC
D: TRBD2; J: TRBJ2-5; V: TRBV6-5; size: once; CDR3: CASSYLAGVKTGTQYF; DNA: TGTGCCAGCAGTTACCTAGCGGGAGTTAAAACGGGGACCCAGTACTTC
D: NA; J: TRBJ1-2; V: TRBV18; size: NA; CDR3: CASSPSGQLYGYTF; DNA: TGTGCCAGCTCACCGTCAGGACAGCTCTATGGCTACACCTTC
D: NA; J: TRBJ2-4; V: TRBV30; size: NA; CDR3: CAWRRRTLTTLDEAKNIQYF; DNA: TGTGCCTGGAGACGGCGCACCTTGACCACTCTCGATGAAGCCAAAAACATTCAGTACTTC
D: NA; J: TRBJ2-2; V: TRBV6-1; size: NA; CDR3: CASSETGQTGELFF; DNA: TGTGCCAGCAGTGAAACAGGGCAAACCGGGGAGCTGTTTTTT
D: TRBD2; J: TRBJ2-3; V: TRBV7-9; size: NA; CDR3: CASTGGLAVLTDTQYF; DNA: TGTGCCAGCACTGGGGGACTAGCGGTACTCACAGATACGCAGTATTTT
D: NA; J: TRBJ1-2; V: TRBV11-2; size: NA; CDR3: CASSPNYYGYTF; DNA: TGTGCCAGCAGCCCAAACTATTATGGCTACACCTTC
D: NA; J: TRBJ2-1; V: TRBV30; size: NA; CDR3: CARRRGPSDEQFF; DNA: TGTGCCCGGAGGAGGGGACCTTCGGATGAGCAGTTCTTC
D: NA; J: TRBJ1-5; V: TRBV20-1; size: NA; CDR3: CSASWQGLQPQHF; DNA: TGCAGTGCTAGTTGGCAGGGACTCCAACCCCAGCATTTT
D: NA; J: TRBJ2-5; V: TRBV9; size: NA; CDR3: CASTVSGEGTQYF; DNA: TGTGCCAGCACCGTATCAGGGGAGGGGACCCAGTACTTC
D: NA; J: TRBJ2-7; V: TRBV7-3; size: NA; CDR3: CASSFDRFSYEQYF; DNA: TGTGCCAGCAGTTTCGACAGGTTTTCCTACGAGCAGTACTTC
D: NA; J: TRBJ1-2; V: TRBV12-5; size: NA; CDR3: CASGLVPGWAHGYTF; DNA: TGTGCTAGTGGTTTGGTGCCCGGGTGGGCCCATGGCTACACCTTC
D: NA; J: TRBJ1-5; V: TRBV30; size: NA; CDR3: CAWTEQGGQPQHF; DNA: TGTGCCTGGACCGAGCAGGGTGGTCAGCCCCAGCATTTT
D: NA; J: TRBJ2-3; V: TRBV6-6; size: NA; CDR3: CASSYSRAETDTQYF; DNA: TGTGCCAGCAGTTACTCGCGGGCAGAGACAGATACGCAGTATTTT
D: NA; J: TRBJ1-2; V: TRBV7-9; size: NA; CDR3: CASSSLDRNLDGYTF; DNA: TGTGCCAGCAGCTCCCTTGACAGGAATCTAGATGGCTACACCTTC
D: TRBD2; J: TRBJ2-1; V: TRBV5-1; size: NA; CDR3: CASSFLAGVVDEQFF; DNA: TGCGCCAGCAGCTTTCTAGCGGGAGTAGTTGATGAGCAGTTCTTC
D: TRBD1; J: TRBJ2-7; V: TRBV7-8; size: NA; CDR3: CASSLRTGSSYEQYF; DNA: TGTGCCAGCAGCTTACGGACAGGGAGCTCCTACGAGCAGTACTTC
D: NA; J: TRBJ2-7; V: TRBV19; size: NA; CDR3: CASSIAGTYEQYF; DNA: TGTGCCAGTAGTATTGCGGGAACCTACGAGCAGTACTTC
D: NA; J: TRBJ2-3; V: TRBV10-2; size: NA; CDR3: CASRRFSVSTDTQYF; DNA: TGCGCCAGCCGTAGATTTAGCGTTAGCACAGATACGCAGTATTTT
D: NA; J: TRBJ1-2; V: TRBV29-1; size: NA; CDR3: CSVEEGGYDGYTF; DNA: TGCAGCGTTGAAGAGGGAGGGTACGATGGCTACACCTTC
D: NA; J: TRBJ2-7; V: TRBV5-1; size: NA; CDR3: CASSQLADSGEQYF; DNA: TGCGCCAGCAGCCAATTGGCGGACTCGGGGGAGCAGTACTTC
D: NA; J: TRBJ1-2; V: TRBV28; size: NA; CDR3: CASSLLSPGYGYTF; DNA: TGTGCCAGCAGTCTCCTTTCACCGGGCTATGGCTACACCTTC
D: NA; J: TRBJ1-2; V: TRBV6-5; size: NA; CDR3: CASRGEATGNYGYTF; DNA: TGTGCCAGCAGGGGGGAGGCAACAGGGAACTATGGCTACACCTTC
D: TRBD2; J: TRBJ2-1; V: TRBV27; size: NA; CDR3: CASRTSGRNEQFF; DNA: TGTGCCAGTCGGACTAGCGGGAGGAATGAGCAGTTCTTC
D: NA; J: TRBJ1-2; V: TRBV2; size: NA; CDR3: CASEPDRNYGYTF; DNA: TGTGCCAGTGAGCCGGACAGAAACTATGGCTACACCTTC
D: TRBD2; J: TRBJ2-7; V: TRBV9; size: NA; CDR3: CASCVSWEGGTSGRETSYEQYF; DNA: TGTGCCAGCTGTGTCTCGTGGGAGGGCGGGACTAGCGGGAGGGAAACCTCCTACGAGCAGTACTTC
D: NA; J: TRBJ1-2; V: TRBV29-1; size: NA; CDR3: CSVESQGTNYGYTF; DNA: TGCAGCGTTGAATCCCAGGGGACTAACTATGGCTACACCTTC
D: NA; J: TRBJ1-4; V: TRBV28; size: NA; CDR3: CASSSRRTTNEKLFF; DNA: TGTGCCAGCAGTTCCCGACGGACTACTAATGAAAAACTGTTTTTT
D: NA; J: TRBJ1-1; V: TRBV11-3; size: NA; CDR3: CASSQSGGDTEAFF; DNA: TGTGCCAGCAGCCAGAGCGGCGGGGACACTGAAGCTTTCTTT
D: TRBD1; J: TRBJ1-5; V: TRBV30; size: NA; CDR3: CAWSPTGNSNQPQHF; DNA: TGTGCCTGGAGCCCGACAGGGAATAGCAATCAGCCCCAGCATTTT
D: NA; J: TRBJ1-6; V: TRBV14; size: NA; CDR3: CASSPREESPLHF; DNA: TGTGCCAGCAGCCCCAGGGAAGAATCACCCCTCCACTTT
D: TRBD2; J: TRBJ2-3; V: TRBV3-1/TRBV3-2; size: once; CDR3: CASSRGLAGGGTDTQYF; DNA: TGTGCCAGCAGCCGAGGACTAGCGGGAGGGGGGACAGATACGCAGTATTTT
D: NA; J: TRBJ2-7; V: TRBV18; size: once; CDR3: CASSPKVPYEQYF; DNA: TGTGCCAGCTCACCTAAGGTCCCCTACGAGCAGTACTTC
D: TRBD1; J: TRBJ1-3; V: TRBV18; size: NA; CDR3: CASSSDRVAGNTIYF; DNA: TGTGCCAGCTCATCGGACAGGGTGGCTGGAAACACCATATATTTT
D: NA; J: TRBJ1-5; V: TRBV7-3; size: NA; CDR3: CASSLRTSDQPQHF; DNA: TGTGCCAGCAGCTTAAGGACCTCGGATCAGCCCCAGCATTTT
D: NA; J: TRBJ1-2; V: TRBV30; size: NA; CDR3: CAWDTGAGYGYTF; DNA: TGTGCCTGGGACACGGGGGCTGGGTATGGCTACACCTTC
D: TRBD1; J: TRBJ1-2; V: TRBV19; size: NA; CDR3: CASSPGQAPGYTF; DNA: TGTGCCAGTAGTCCGGGACAGGCTCCTGGCTACACCTTC
D: TRBD1; J: TRBJ1-2; V: TRBV19; size: few; CDR3: CASSSRQGGYGYTF; DNA: TGTGCCAGTAGCAGCAGACAGGGGGGTTATGGCTACACCTTC
D: NA; J: TRBJ2-1; V: TRBV7-3; size: once; CDR3: CASSYGTLGINEQFF; DNA: TGTGCCAGCAGTTACGGGACACTAGGGATCAATGAGCAGTTCTTC
D: TRBD1; J: TRBJ1-1; V: TRBV13; size: NA; CDR3: CASRLALQGGRGAFF; DNA: TGTGCCAGCAGATTAGCCCTACAGGGGGGGCGTGGAGCTTTCTTT
D: NA; J: TRBJ2-3; V: TRBV5-1; size: NA; CDR3: CASSLERSADTQYF; DNA: TGCGCCAGCAGCTTGGAGCGATCTGCAGATACGCAGTATTTT
D: TRBD1; J: TRBJ1-5; V: TRBV6-2/TRBV6-3; size: few; CDR3: CASSTGTGGYQPQHF; DNA: TGTGCCAGCAGTACCGGGACAGGGGGGTATCAGCCCCAGCATTTT
D: TRBD1; J: TRBJ1-2; V: TRBV6-5; size: NA; CDR3: CASSSPGQDYGYTF; DNA: TGTGCCAGCAGTTCCCCGGGACAGGACTATGGCTACACCTTC
D: TRBD1; J: TRBJ1-2; V: TRBV2; size: NA; CDR3: CASSPWEGADGYTF; DNA: TGTGCCAGCAGTCCCTGGGAGGGGGCGGATGGCTACACCTTC
D: NA; J: TRBJ2-7; V: TRBV21-1; size: NA; CDR3: CASSKGREGSSYEQYF; DNA: TGTGCCAGCAGCAAAGGCCGGGAGGGCAGCTCCTACGAGCAGTACTTC